This T cell receptor (beta chain) is from a study of PD-1 blockade in classical Hodgkin lymphoma. Study information: Every 2 weeks, patients got 3 mg/kg intravenous nivolumab.

This clone was seen a few times. Other DNA sequences in the same sample also yield this CDR3. Relapse after autologous stem cell transplantation occurred in every patient, and brentuximab vedotin exposure varied. Assay: immunoSEQ multiplex PCR; the TCRdb copy retains only in-frame clones and omits some. The sample yields approximately 51,000 clones, just under 75% seen once. Sequences were derived from peripheral blood mononuclear cells (PBMCs), sampled before the second cycle of nivolumab. This clonotype originated in a human donor with classical Hodgkin lymphoma.

The CDR3 protein is CASSVGAGGGDTQYF. In DNA form, the CDR3 reads TGTGCCAGCAGCGTAGGAGCGGGAGGTGGAGATACGCAGTATTTT. The rearrangement links TRBV9 to TRBJ2-3; 9 bases align to TRBD2. The CDR3 loop spans 15 amino acids. CDR1 and CDR2 from the germline V gene are SGDLS and YYNGEE. V gave up 0 bases and J gave up 5 bases; unmatched junction bases: 4.